Given below is one T cell receptor beta chain in context. Its antigen is currently unknown. J gave up 4 bases and V 1 base, and 3 bases lay outside the gene matches. The CDR3 is made up of 18 amino acids. Germline-derived CDR1 and CDR2 are LGHNA and YSLEER. These data are taken from a study of long-term antiretroviral therapy in people with HIV. Study in general: The immediate-ART recommendation dates to 2015, and the earliest samples predate it by about a decade.

An immunoSEQ assay, version v3.0, was performed at survey level. A per-sample goal of about 35,000-55,000 T-cell genomes was targeted by sequencing. TCRdb's table, derived via immunoSEQ multiplex PCR, lists solely in-frame clones and lacks some. The sample shows approximately 10,000 clones, about 73% of them seen only once. Study-wide findings and caveats: The data indicate that diversity increased after ART but remained below transplant donor controls.

The chain is built from TRBV4-3 and TRBJ2-6; TRBD2 matches at 14 bases. The material was unsorted PBMCs, obtained roughly 3 years before starting antiretroviral therapy. The sequence was collected from a man aged 35 to 55 with HIV. In DNA form, the CDR3 reads TGCGCCAGCAGCCAAGGACTAGCGGGAGGGCTAGGGGCCAACGTCCTGACTTTC. Translated: CASSQGLAGGLGANVLTF.